Listed below are T cell receptor beta chains from one sample, sequenced in a study of cytomegalovirus exposure and HLA in healthy donors. The table came from immunoSEQ multiplex PCR; TCRdb's copy has only in-frame clones and leaves some out. Seen here are some 180,000 clones, around 80% observed once, and the top ten hold more than 3%. Sample: PBMCs. The receptors stem from a woman in her sixties in good health and CMV-seropositive. The CDR3 runs from the conserved cysteine through the conserved F or W. The D gene is left open where the match is weak. Rows may omit the clone size; those that give it use once, few, many or a size class.

D: -; size: -; J: TRBJ1-6; V: TRBV28; length: 14; CDR3: CASNPDRRNSPLHF; DNA: TGTGCCAGCAACCCAGATAGGCGGAATTCACCCCTCCACTTT
D: TRBD1; size: -; J: TRBJ1-5; V: TRBV6-1; length: 16; CDR3: CASSGGTAYSNQPQHF; DNA: TGTGCCAGCAGTGGGGGGACAGCTTATAGCAATCAGCCCCAGCATTTT
D: TRBD2; size: -; J: TRBJ2-3; V: TRBV2; length: 20; CDR3: CASGDPTLGLAGGPSDTQYF; DNA: TGTGCCAGCGGAGACCCAACACTGGGACTAGCGGGAGGGCCCTCAGATACGCAGTATTTT
D: -; size: -; J: TRBJ2-1; V: TRBV4-1; length: 17; CDR3: CASSQDSGLAHYNEQFF; DNA: TGCGCCAGCAGCCAAGATAGTGGGCTAGCGCATTACAATGAGCAGTTCTTC
D: TRBD1; size: -; J: TRBJ2-1; V: TRBV27; length: 12; CDR3: CASITGVGEQFF; DNA: TGTGCCAGTATTACAGGGGTAGGTGAGCAGTTCTTC
D: TRBD1; size: -; J: TRBJ2-7; V: TRBV7-2; length: 15; CDR3: CASSPSGTETYEQYF; DNA: TGTGCCAGCAGCCCTTCCGGGACAGAGACCTACGAGCAGTACTTC
D: -; size: -; J: TRBJ1-6; V: TRBV7-9; length: 14; CDR3: CASSPGQPNSPLHF; DNA: TGTGCCAGCAGCCCAGGGCAGCCTAATTCACCCCTCCACTTT
D: -; size: -; J: TRBJ2-7; V: TRBV6-9; length: 16; CDR3: CASRFEGKGLPYEQYF; DNA: TGTGCCAGCAGATTCGAAGGGAAGGGGCTACCCTACGAGCAGTACTTC
D: -; size: -; J: TRBJ2-1; V: TRBV19; length: 15; CDR3: CASSIGSAGSNEQFF; DNA: TGTGCCAGTAGTATAGGTTCGGCGGGTAGCAATGAGCAGTTCTTC
D: TRBD1; size: -; J: TRBJ1-5; V: TRBV6-5; length: 14; CDR3: CASRPGQIHQPQHF; DNA: TGTGCCAGCAGGCCGGGACAGATACATCAGCCCCAGCATTTT
D: TRBD1; size: -; J: TRBJ1-2; V: TRBV4-1; length: 15; CDR3: CASSPVGEGGNGYTF; DNA: TGCGCCAGCAGCCCAGTAGGGGAAGGGGGCAATGGCTACACCTTC
D: TRBD2; size: -; J: TRBJ2-1; V: TRBV18; length: 16; CDR3: CASSPPGLAGGLEQFF; DNA: TGTGCCAGCTCACCACCGGGACTAGCGGGGGGGCTTGAGCAGTTCTTC
D: -; size: -; J: TRBJ2-7; V: TRBV11-3; length: 15; CDR3: CASSLGGVGTYEQYF; DNA: TGTGCCAGCAGCTTAGGGGGCGTGGGTACCTACGAGCAGTACTTC
D: TRBD1; size: -; J: TRBJ1-1; V: TRBV6-6; length: 11; CDR3: CASREDRVAFF; DNA: TGTGCCAGCAGGGAGGACAGGGTTGCTTTCTTT
D: TRBD1; size: -; J: TRBJ1-2; V: TRBV30; length: 15; CDR3: CAWSGTGAQLIGYTF; DNA: TGTGCCTGGAGTGGGACAGGGGCTCAATTAATTGGCTACACCTTC
D: TRBD2; size: -; J: TRBJ2-3; V: TRBV28; length: 16; CDR3: CASTPPAGEGTDTQYF; DNA: TGTGCCAGCACCCCCCCCGCGGGAGAGGGCACAGATACGCAGTATTTT
D: TRBD1; size: few; J: TRBJ2-7; V: TRBV6-1; length: 14; CDR3: CASSPGQGAYEQYF; DNA: TGTGCCAGCAGCCCCGGACAGGGGGCCTACGAGCAGTACTTC
D: TRBD2; size: -; J: TRBJ2-1; V: TRBV7-2; length: 15; CDR3: CASSQRTSGYNEQFF; DNA: TGTGCCAGCAGCCAAAGGACTAGCGGTTACAATGAGCAGTTCTTC
D: -; size: -; J: TRBJ1-5; V: TRBV30; length: 13; CDR3: CAWSPGGNQPQHF; DNA: TGTGCCTGGAGTCCGGGGGGGAATCAGCCCCAGCATTTT
D: TRBD2; size: -; J: TRBJ2-7; V: TRBV7-9; length: 17; CDR3: CASSVPTQLAGLDEQYF; DNA: TGTGCCAGCAGCGTTCCAACCCAACTAGCGGGTTTGGACGAGCAGTACTTC
D: -; size: -; J: TRBJ1-3; V: TRBV7-6; length: 14; CDR3: CASSPGTWINTIYF; DNA: TGTGCCAGCAGCCCCGGGACATGGATTAACACCATATATTTT
D: TRBD2; size: -; J: TRBJ2-4; V: TRBV7-3; length: 15; CDR3: CASSLGSGEPNIQYF; DNA: TGTGCCAGCAGCTTAGGTAGCGGGGAGCCCAACATTCAGTACTTC
D: TRBD2; size: once; J: TRBJ2-1; V: TRBV2; length: 16; CDR3: CASDLPGLAGRSEQFF; DNA: TGTGCCAGCGACCTACCGGGACTAGCGGGGCGAAGTGAGCAGTTCTTC
D: -; size: -; J: TRBJ2-1; V: TRBV9; length: 17; CDR3: CASSVAETTRSYNEQFF; DNA: TGTGCCAGCAGCGTAGCTGAGACTACACGCTCCTACAATGAGCAGTTCTTC
D: TRBD2; size: -; J: TRBJ2-3; V: TRBV4-2; length: 17; CDR3: CASSQGLGLAEIDTQYF; DNA: TGTGCCAGCAGCCAAGGTCTGGGACTAGCGGAAATAGATACGCAGTATTTT
D: -; size: -; J: TRBJ2-5; V: TRBV5-6; length: 15; CDR3: CASSRTPRALETQYF; DNA: TGTGCCAGCAGCCGTACACCCAGGGCCCTAGAGACCCAGTACTTC
D: -; size: -; J: TRBJ2-7; V: TRBV2; length: 13; CDR3: CASSVRTVNEQYF; DNA: TGTGCCAGCAGTGTAAGGACAGTAAACGAGCAGTACTTC
D: -; size: once; J: TRBJ1-1; V: TRBV18; length: 14; CDR3: CASSPSEALTEAFF; DNA: TGTGCCAGCTCACCGAGTGAGGCCCTCACTGAAGCTTTCTTT
D: -; size: few; J: TRBJ2-1; V: TRBV6-1; length: 14; CDR3: CASSSTSSYNEQFF; DNA: TGTGCCAGCAGTTCCACGAGCTCCTACAATGAGCAGTTCTTC
D: TRBD1; size: few; J: TRBJ1-1; V: TRBV27; length: 15; CDR3: CASSLVDRMNTEAFF; DNA: TGTGCCAGCAGTTTAGTGGACAGGATGAACACTGAAGCTTTCTTT
D: -; size: few; J: TRBJ1-1; V: TRBV18; length: 16; CDR3: CASSPPSGAGNTEAFF; DNA: TGTGCCAGCTCACCACCCTCAGGGGCAGGTAACACTGAAGCTTTCTTT
D: -; size: -; J: TRBJ1-5; V: TRBV30; length: 14; CDR3: CAWARAGANQPQHF; DNA: TGTGCCTGGGCCAGGGCAGGAGCCAATCAGCCCCAGCATTTT
D: -; size: -; J: TRBJ1-2; V: TRBV19; length: 11; CDR3: CASTGYYGYTF; DNA: TGTGCCAGTACCGGGTACTATGGCTACACCTTC
D: TRBD2; size: -; J: TRBJ2-3; V: TRBV5-6; length: 18; CDR3: CASSLLASGGRDTDTQYF; DNA: TGTGCCAGCAGCTTGCTGGCTAGCGGGGGGCGGGACACAGATACGCAGTATTTT
D: -; size: -; J: TRBJ2-7; V: TRBV5-6; length: 14; CDR3: CASSLGQYNYEQYF; DNA: TGTGCCAGCAGCTTGGGACAGTACAACTACGAGCAGTACTTC
D: TRBD1; size: -; J: TRBJ2-7; V: TRBV19; length: 13; CDR3: CASSGTVSYEQYF; DNA: TGTGCCAGTAGTGGGACAGTCTCCTACGAGCAGTACTTC
D: TRBD1; size: -; J: TRBJ1-2; V: TRBV5-1; length: 15; CDR3: CASSATGDGSYGYTF; DNA: TGCGCCAGCAGCGCTACAGGGGACGGCTCCTATGGCTACACCTTC
D: -; size: -; J: TRBJ2-2; V: TRBV5-1; length: 15; CDR3: CASSLGNTNTGELFF; DNA: TGCGCCAGCAGCTTGGGTAATACGAACACCGGGGAGCTGTTTTTT